The 9 T cell receptor beta chains below were found in one sample sequenced in a study of T cells in Graves' hyperthyroidism and ophthalmopathy. Amplification yielded TCR beta CDR3 regions, with RNA transcripts as the source. The TCR CDR3 first-round RT-PCR relied on the HTBI primer set. TCRdb fed the multiplex PCR reads into MiXCR, producing one record per CDR3 protein. Among a few hundred thousand distinct CDR3 sequences listed, approximately 13% were seen once. The sequencing sample was made of blood. The receptors derive from a man aged 25 to 45 with Graves' hyperthyroidism that later progressed to Graves' ophthalmopathy.

The sample holds many counts of this clonotype. The CDR3 DNA is TGTGCCAGCAGTGAAGCGTCGACCTACGAGCAGTACTTC. Protein sequence: CASSEASTYEQYF. The chain employs TRBV6-1 and TRBJ2-7; D unclear. Trimming took 0 bases from V and 2 from J, leaving 5 bases between them. CDR1 is MNHNS and CDR2 is SASEGT in the germline V gene. The CDR3 covers 13 residues.

This clonotype was observed a few times. J is TRBJ1-6 and V is TRBV14, with 7 positions matching TRBD1. The germline V gene has CDR1 SGHDN and CDR2 FVKESK. V trimming: 0 bases; J trimming: 7 bases; junction bases outside the gene matches: 0. This CDR3 comprises 14 residues. The CDR3 spells CASSQEQGNSPLHF. The DNA of the CDR3 is TGTGCCAGCAGCCAAGAACAGGGGAATTCACCCCTCCACTTT.

This clonotype was counted ten times or more. The genes are TRBV20-1 and TRBJ1-4; D gene uncertain. Trimming took off 1 base at V and 0 bases at J, with 6 bases between the two ends. This CDR3 has 14 residues. CDR1 DFQATT and CDR2 SNEGSKA come from the germline V gene (reference sequence). The CDR3 coding sequence is TGCAGTGCTAGAGTGGTGCCAACTAATGAAAAACTGTTTTTT. Encoded protein: CSARVVPTNEKLFF.

The gene calls are TRBV7-2 and TRBJ1-3, with D unclear. Trimming took 5 bases from V and 0 from J, leaving 8 bases between them. CDR1 and CDR2 (germline): SGHTA, FQGNSA. The CDR3 contains 14 residues. The CDR3 region has the DNA TGTGCCAGCAGCCAGGTGTTCTCTGGAAACACCATATATTTT. Amino acid sequence: CASSQVFSGNTIYF.

V gene TRBV4-1 combines with J gene TRBJ1-1; D gene unclear. Germline lookup yields CDR1 MGHRA and CDR2 YSYEKL. The V gene lost 4 bases and the J gene lost 5 bases, with 17 bases spanning the gap. The CDR3 covers 15 residues. This CDR3 reads CASSPREHRRTEAFF. The DNA for the CDR3 is TGCGCCAGCAGCCCGCGGGAACACCGAAGGACTGAAGCTTTCTTT.

This clonotype occurred many times. The limits of the CDR3 on the DNA are not certain, so only TCRdb's listed CDR3 is given. The rearrangement uses TRBV12-3 or TRBV12-4 and TRBJ1-2. Counting both end residues, the CDR3 totals 11 amino acids. CDR3 protein: CASSTSDGYTF.

This clonotype was counted a few times. The chain links TRBV6-2 or TRBV6-3 to TRBJ2-3, with D unclear. The DNA matches TRBJ1-5 better at its end, which makes the J call doubtful. The CDR3 covers 13 residues. The germline gives CDR1 MNHEY, CDR2 SVGEGT. The CDR3 sequence is CASGVSDTDTQHF. Here the CDR3 DNA reads TGTGCCAGCGGGGTTTCCGACACAGATACGCAGCATTTT.

This clonotype was recorded a few times. CDR3 loop: CASSEWGAGGQDTQYF. CDR3 nucleotides: TGTGCCAGCAGTGAATGGGGAGCGGGGGGGCAAGATACGCAGTATTTT. The chain has TRBV6-1 and TRBJ2-3, with 10 positions matching TRBD2. Germline V gene data show CDR1 as MNHNS and CDR2 as SASEGT. V was pared by 2 bases and J by 5 bases, with 7 bases of the junction left unmatched. There are 16 residues in the CDR3.

This clonotype was counted a few times. J is TRBJ1-6 and V is TRBV12-3 or TRBV12-4; D is unresolved. The CDR3 sequence is 11 residues long. Trimming removed 4 bases from V and 9 bases from J, with 4 bases in between. CDR3 residues: CASSYGSPLHF. In DNA form, the CDR3 reads TGTGCCAGCAGTTATGGTTCACCCCTCCACTTT.